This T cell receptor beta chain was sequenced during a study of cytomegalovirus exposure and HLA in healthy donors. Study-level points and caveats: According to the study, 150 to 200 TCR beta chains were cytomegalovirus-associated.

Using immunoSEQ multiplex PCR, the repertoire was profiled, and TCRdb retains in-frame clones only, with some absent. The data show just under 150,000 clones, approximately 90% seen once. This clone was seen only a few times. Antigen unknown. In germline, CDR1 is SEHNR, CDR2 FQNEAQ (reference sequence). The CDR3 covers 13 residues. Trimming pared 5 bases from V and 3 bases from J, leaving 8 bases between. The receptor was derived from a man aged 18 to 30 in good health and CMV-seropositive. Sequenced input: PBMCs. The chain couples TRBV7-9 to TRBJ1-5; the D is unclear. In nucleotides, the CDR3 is TGTGCCAGCAGCAACGGAGCCAATCAGCCCCAGCATTTT. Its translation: CASSNGANQPQHF. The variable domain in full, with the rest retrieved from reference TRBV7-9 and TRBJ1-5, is DTGVSQNPRHKITKRGQNVTFRCDPISEHNRLYWYRQTLGQGPEFLTYFQNEAQLEKSRLLSDRFSAERPKGSFSTLEIQRTEQGDSAMYLCASSNGANQPQHFGDGTRLSIL.